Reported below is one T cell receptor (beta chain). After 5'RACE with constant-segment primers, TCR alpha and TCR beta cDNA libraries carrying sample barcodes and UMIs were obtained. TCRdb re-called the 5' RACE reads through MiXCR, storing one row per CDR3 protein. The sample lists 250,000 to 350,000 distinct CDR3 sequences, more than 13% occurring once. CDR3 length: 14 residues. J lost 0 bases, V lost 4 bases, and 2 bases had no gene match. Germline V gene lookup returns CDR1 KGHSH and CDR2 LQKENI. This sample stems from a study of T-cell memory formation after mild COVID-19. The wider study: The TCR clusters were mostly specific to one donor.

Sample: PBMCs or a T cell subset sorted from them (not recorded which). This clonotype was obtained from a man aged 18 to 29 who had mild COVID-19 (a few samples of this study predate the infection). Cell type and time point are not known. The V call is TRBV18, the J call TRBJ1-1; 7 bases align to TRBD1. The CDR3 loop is CASSQGAMNTEAFF. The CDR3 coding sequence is TGTGCCAGCTCACAGGGGGCAATGAACACTGAAGCTTTCTTT.